This record concerns one TCR beta chain sequence. Antigen specificity is unknown. The CDR3 consists of 14 residues. CDR1 MNHEY and CDR2 SVGAGI come from the germline V gene. The germline V and J ends were trimmed by 4 bases and 6 bases, with 14 bases remaining between them. The source of the sample is a study of beta chain features in type 1 diabetes. Whole-study results and caveats: The analysis here could not establish whether HLA type shapes TCRB rearrangement.

cDNA synthesis used the whole RNA isolate, giving expressed TCRB sequences. Profiling relied on immunoSEQ multiplex PCR, and the TCRdb table lists in-frame clones only, not all of them. This sample has under 450,000 clones, with over 13% found just once. Via CD45RO/CCR7/CD25/CD127/CD95/CD27, cells of the CD4+ naive, central memory, regulatory and stem cell-like memory subsets were sorted. The TCR comes from a woman aged 18-29 years in good health. This chain links TRBV6-5 with TRBJ2-3, with a weak D call TRBD1 (5 bases). Sequencing was carried out using naive CD4+ T cells from blood. The CDR3 sequence: CASSFNRNTDTQYF. CDR3 nucleotides: TGTGCCAGCAGTTTTAACAGGAACACGGATACGCAGTATTTT.